The present T cell receptor (beta chain) was sequenced within a study of T-cell reconstitution after alpha-beta-depleted transplantation in children. General study points: T-cell counts and diversity were attributed mostly to newly produced T cells one year after transplant. There were some patients whose high TCRbeta diversity at day 60 came from surviving recipient T cells and thymic progenitors. As was reported, about two months after transplant, alpha-beta T cells came from several hundred expanded graft clones.

A TCRbeta library incorporating unique molecular identifiers was prepared. Using its own MiXCR run on the PCR reads, TCRdb lists one record per CDR3 protein. The sample has 400,000 to 550,000 distinct CDR3 sequences, over 9.5% seen once. The sample holds a few counts of this clonotype. The antigen is not known. The sequence derives from a child between 2 and 9 years old with inherited bone marrow failure, due to receive a stem cell transplant. The sequences come from PBMCs, collected before TCRalphabeta/CD19-depleted stem cell transplant.

For the CDR3, the DNA is TGTGCCTGGAGTGCTAGGGCTGCGGACACCGGGGAGCTGTTTTTT. This translates into CAWSARAADTGELFF. The genes are TRBV30 and TRBJ2-2, with D uncertain. CDR1 and CDR2 (germline): GTSNPN, SVGIG (reference sequence). Trimming left V 1 base short and J 3 bases short, with 12 bases between. This CDR3 contains 15 residues.